Presented here are 21 T cell receptor beta chains from one specimen sequenced in a study of blood T cell repertoires in COVID-19. Here immunoSEQ multiplex PCR was the method, and the copy in TCRdb shows in-frame clones only, minus some. There are approximately 240,000 clones in the sample; around 90% occur only once, and over 6% lies in the top ten. Sequencing was carried out using PBMCs or T cells enriched from blood (not recorded which). The receptors were sampled from a woman aged 25 to 39 with acute COVID-19.

This rearrangement joins TRBV18 to TRBJ2-7; 8 bases agree with TRBD1. V lost 5 bases to trimming and J lost 4 bases; unmatched junction nucleotides: 7. The CDR3 covers 14 residues. Germline CDR1 KGHSH, CDR2 LQKENI. The CDR3 region is CASSIDRGSYEQYF. CDR3 nucleotide sequence: TGTGCCAGCTCAATAGACAGGGGATCTTACGAGCAGTACTTC.

The chain links TRBV4-3 to TRBJ2-2; TRBD1 matches 7 bases. The junction had 6 bases not matched to a gene; V was cut back by 2 bases and J by 3 bases. The CDR3 runs 16 residues. Germline CDR1 reads LGHNA; CDR2 reads YSLEER. CDR3 DNA: TGCGCCAGCAGCCAATACGCGACAGGGCACACCGGGGAGCTGTTTTTT. Translated, it gives CASSQYATGHTGELFF.

The rearrangement uses TRBV7-9 and TRBJ2-1, with a weak D call TRBD2 (7 bases). This CDR3 spans 14 amino acids. The germline V gene encodes CDR1 SEHNR and CDR2 FQNEAQ (reference sequence). Trimming cost V 10 bases and J 6 bases, with 19 bases left between them. CDR3 sequence reads: CATPYGGRGNEQFF. The CDR3, as DNA: TGTGCCACCCCTTACGGGGGGCGGGGCAATGAGCAGTTCTTC.

The chain employs TRBV12-2 and TRBJ2-7; the table's TRBD1 call for D was not verified on the DNA. TRBV12-2 is given as a pseudogene. The CDR3 is 16 amino acids. This CDR3 is CASRPDPGQGTYEQYF. The CDR3 bases are TGTGCAAGTCGCCCCGACCCGGGACAGGGGACCTACGAGCAGTACTTC.

J is TRBJ1-6 and V is TRBV28; D possibly corresponds to TRBD1 (6 bases). Trimming stripped 2 bases from V and 13 bases from J, with 12 bases between. The CDR3 has 13 amino acids. Germline CDR1 and CDR2: MDHEN and SYDVKM. CDR3 protein: CASSLTGLGPLHF. DNA for the CDR3: TGTGCCAGCAGTTTAACAGGGTTAGGGCCCCTCCACTTT.

This chain uses TRBV28 with TRBJ1-2; D is possibly TRBD1 (5 bases). Germline V lookup: CDR1 MDHEN, CDR2 SYDVKM. This CDR3 region has 11 residues. V gave up 3 bases and J gave up 7 bases, with 6 bases separating them. The CDR3 DNA sequence: TGTGCCAGCAGTTTCAGGGTTGGCTACACCTTC. Translated, it gives CASSFRVGYTF.

V is TRBV20-1 and J is TRBJ2-5, with 7 bases that match TRBD1. From germline, CDR1 is DFQATT and CDR2 SNEGSKA (reference sequence). V dropped 3 bases and J dropped 4; count of bases not matched to a gene: 11. This CDR3 is 15 amino acids long. CDR3 nucleotide sequence: TGCAGTGCTAGTCCCAGATACAGGGGACGAGAGACCCAGTACTTC. Amino acid sequence: CSASPRYRGRETQYF.

The chain is built from TRBV7-9 and TRBJ2-3; no definite D call. Germline V gene data show CDR1 as SEHNR and CDR2 as FQNEAQ (reference sequence). V gave up 1 base and J gave up 0 bases, with 8 bases separating them. This CDR3 spans 15 amino acids. The CDR3 nucleotides read TGTGCCAGCAGCTTAGTGCTACCTAGCACAGATACGCAGTATTTT. It yields the protein CASSLVLPSTDTQYF.

This chain joins TRBV2 and TRBJ1-2; 8 bases agree with TRBD1. V lost 5 bases, J lost 10 bases, and 9 bases stayed unmatched. Germline V gene sequence: CDR1 SNHLY, CDR2 FYNNEI. The CDR3 spans 13 residues. The CDR3 reads CASSPQGAMPYTF. The CDR3 bases are TGTGCCAGCAGTCCCCAGGGGGCGATGCCCTACACCTTC.

The chain employs TRBV7-2 and TRBJ2-1, with 12 positions matching TRBD2. With V trimmed by 5 bases and J by 3 bases, 5 bases remained unmatched. The CDR3 is 16 residues long. Germline CDR1 is SGHTA and CDR2 is FQGNSA. The CDR3 DNA follows: TGTGCCAGCAGCCCCCGACTAGCGGGGGTCTACAATGAGCAGTTCTTC. Its translation is CASSPRLAGVYNEQFF. Drawing the rest from reference TRBV7-2 and TRBJ2-1, the complete variable domain is GAGVSQSPSNKVTEKGKDVELRCDPISGHTALYWYRQSLGQGLEFLIYFQGNSAPDKSGLPSDRFSAERTGGSVSTLTIQRTQQEDSAVYLCASSPRLAGVYNEQFFGPGTRLTVL.

The chain uses TRBV19 and TRBJ2-7, with TRBD1 as a possible D gene (5 bases). This CDR3 has 15 residues. With 3 bases removed from V and 2 bases from J, the gap between germline ends came to 14 bases. Looked up from germline, CDR1 is LNHDA and CDR2 is SQIVND (reference sequence). The CDR3 loop is CASSIQTVNPYEQYF. CDR3 bases: TGTGCCAGTAGTATCCAGACAGTTAATCCCTACGAGCAGTACTTC.

The V and J genes are TRBV12-3 or TRBV12-4 and TRBJ1-2, with unresolved D. The V gene lost 3 bases and the J gene lost 3 bases, with 5 bases spanning the gap. This CDR3 is built from 12 residues. CDR3 loop: CASSFSYYGYTF. The CDR3 DNA reads TGTGCCAGCAGTTTCTCCTACTATGGCTACACCTTC.

The chain employs TRBV10-2 and TRBJ1-4; the D gene is possibly TRBD1 (5 bases). From germline, CDR1 is WSHSY and CDR2 SAAADI. Trimming stripped 3 bases from V and 7 bases from J, with 18 bases between. This CDR3 is built from 16 residues. This CDR3 is CASSEQTGGSGEKLFF. In nucleotides, the CDR3 is TGCGCCAGCAGTGAACAGACCGGGGGGTCCGGTGAAAAACTGTTTTTT.

This chain uses TRBV6-5 with TRBJ1-1; 9 bases are shared with TRBD1. V shed 6 bases and J 5 bases; nucleotides not matched to a gene: 10. CDR3 length equals 15 residues. Germline CDR1 and CDR2: MNHEY and SVGAGI. The CDR3: CASRRMGQGKTEAFF. CDR3 nucleotides: TGTGCCAGCAGAAGGATGGGACAGGGCAAAACTGAAGCTTTCTTT.

CDR3 loop: CASSLRQGVEAFF. The CDR3 nucleotides read TGTGCCAGCAGTTTAAGACAGGGGGTTGAAGCTTTCTTT. The V call is TRBV28, the J call TRBJ1-1; 9 positions match TRBD1. The CDR3 length is 13 residues. Germline CDR1 reads MDHEN; CDR2 reads SYDVKM. Trimming at V came to 2 bases and at J to 7 bases, leaving 2 bases not matched to a gene. Variable domain in full (rest from reference TRBV28 and TRBJ1-1): DVKVTQSSRYLVKRTGEKVFLECVQDMDHENMFWYRQDPGLGLRLIYFSYDVKMKEKGDIPEGYSVSREKKERFSLILESASTNQTSMYLCASSLRQGVEAFFGQGTRLTVV.

This clone came up once. CDR3 nucleotide sequence: TGTGCCAGCAGGGAGACCAGGACAGGGGCCCCCTACGAGCAGTACTTC. It yields the protein CASRETRTGAPYEQYF. This chain connects TRBV2 to TRBJ2-7; the match to TRBD1 covers 9 bases. CDR3 length equals 16 residues. Trimming removed 6 bases from V and 2 bases from J; junction bases left unmatched: 11. In germline, CDR1 is SNHLY, CDR2 FYNNEI.

J is TRBJ2-6 and V is TRBV12-2; no check of the table's D call, TRBD2, against the DNA was made. TRBV12-2 is assigned pseudogene status. CDR3 size: 14 residues. CDR3 residues: CASVRGSGANVLTF. CDR3 nucleotide sequence: TGTGCAAGTGTTCGGGGCTCTGGGGCCAACGTCCTGACTTTC.

CDR3 nucleotides: TGTGCCAGCAGCGCAGACAGTTCGAGAATTACTGAAGCTTTCTTT. It codes for CASSADSSRITEAFF. This sequence joins TRBV7-9 and TRBJ1-1; D may be TRBD1 (5 bases). The V gene's germline CDR1 is SEHNR and CDR2 FQNEAQ (reference sequence). The CDR3 totals 15 residues. Trimming cost V 5 bases and J 5 bases, with 18 bases left between them.

The chain employs TRBV27 and TRBJ2-1; 7 bases agree with TRBD2. The germline gives CDR1 MNHEY, CDR2 SMNVEV (reference sequence). J was trimmed by 2 bases and V by 7 bases; bases with no gene match: 5. This CDR3 is 14 amino acids long. Here the CDR3 reads CASKLAETYNEQFF. The DNA for the CDR3 is TGTGCCAGCAAGCTAGCGGAGACCTACAATGAGCAGTTCTTC.

The chain employs TRBV19 and TRBJ1-2; D possibly corresponds to TRBD1 (6 bases). Trimming shortened V by 2 bases and J by 6 bases, and 13 bases separated the two germline ends. CDR1 and CDR2 from the germline V gene are LNHDA and SQIVND (reference sequence). This CDR3 is built from 14 residues. The CDR3 DNA follows: TGTGCCAGTAGTATACGGACAGCTCCCGATGGCTACACCTTC. Its translation: CASSIRTAPDGYTF.

The chain couples TRBV3-1 (or the pseudogene TRBV3-2) to TRBJ1-4, with TRBD1 as a possible D gene (6 bases). Germline lookup yields CDR1 LGHDT and CDR2 YNNKEL (reference sequence). This CDR3 contains 16 residues. V gave up 4 bases and J gave up 7 bases, with 19 bases separating them. CDR3 region: CASSLQGGRQAEKLFF. Here the CDR3 DNA reads TGTGCCAGCAGCCTTCAGGGTGGGCGACAGGCTGAAAAACTGTTTTTT.